A single sample is the source of the 15 T cell receptor beta chains below, sequenced in a study of T cells in Graves' hyperthyroidism and ophthalmopathy. Authors of the study amplified TCR beta CDR3 regions from RNA transcripts. A first-round RT-PCR of the TCR CDR3 used the HTBI primer set. MiXCR, applied by TCRdb to the multiplex PCR reads, yields one record per CDR3 protein. In the table there are about 560,000 distinct CDR3 sequences, around 14% of which are singletons. The specimen was blood. The receptors here all came from a woman in her 30s with Graves' hyperthyroidism.

This clonotype appeared many times. The chain has TRBV20-1 and TRBJ2-7; D is perhaps TRBD2 (6 bases). The CDR3 consists of 13 residues. V lost 7 bases to trimming and J lost 0 bases, with 13 bases between them. Germline assignment: CDR1 DFQATT and CDR2 SNEGSKA (reference sequence). The CDR3 region has the DNA TGCAGTGGGGTCCGGGAGAACTCCTACGAGCAGTACTTC. Amino acid sequence: CSGVRENSYEQYF.

This clonotype was counted many times. This rearrangement joins TRBV18 to TRBJ2-7, with TRBD1 identical over 9 bases. Germline V gene sequence: CDR1 KGHSH, CDR2 LQKENI. The length of the CDR3 is 16 residues. V shed 5 bases, J shed 2 bases, and the junction held 10 bases outside the gene matches. CDR3 coding DNA: TGTGCCAGCTCAACGGCCACCGGGACAGGGACCTACGAGCAGTACTTC. This gives the protein CASSTATGTGTYEQYF.

The gene calls are TRBV4-1 and TRBJ1-6, with D maybe TRBD1 (5 bases). V was pared by 4 bases and J by 7 bases, with 14 bases between. This CDR3 is 15 amino acids long. Germline V gene sequence: CDR1 MGHRA, CDR2 YSYEKL. The CDR3 protein is CASSPRGSYNSPLHF. The CDR3 DNA follows: TGCGCCAGCAGCCCTAGGGGTTCGTACAATTCACCCCTCCACTTT.

There are many counts of this clonotype. V is TRBV20-1 and J is TRBJ1-5, with D hard to call. Looked up from germline, CDR1 is DFQATT and CDR2 is SNEGSKA (reference sequence). The CDR3 length is 13 residues. V shed 6 bases and J shed 2 bases, with 11 bases lying between them. DNA of the CDR3: TGCAGTGCGTGGGATAGTGGCAATCAGCCCCAGCATTTT. Residues: CSAWDSGNQPQHF.

This clonotype has a count of ten or more. V and J are TRBV29-1 and TRBJ1-1; D ambiguous. Between the trimmed V and J ends, which lost 6 bases and 0 bases, there was a span of 11 bases. CDR1 is SQVTM and CDR2 is ANQGSEA in the germline V gene. The CDR3 totals 13 residues. CDR3 protein: CSVPGRVNTEAFF. CDR3 in DNA: TGCAGCGTCCCGGGGAGGGTGAACACTGAAGCTTTCTTT.

This clonotype has only a few counts. This chain links TRBV6-1 with TRBJ2-3; weak D call: TRBD2 (6 bases). In germline, CDR1 is MNHNS, CDR2 SASEGT. V lost 5 bases and J lost 4, with 13 bases in between. This CDR3 is 14 amino acids long. The CDR3 loop is CASSKPGRPDTQYF. The CDR3 DNA is TGTGCCAGCAGTAAACCAGGGAGGCCAGATACGCAGTATTTT.

Ten or more counts support this clonotype. V gene TRBV12-3 or TRBV12-4 combines with J gene TRBJ2-3; TRBD2 aligns across 9 bases. The CDR3 loop spans 17 amino acids. Trimming at V came to 3 bases and at J to 3 bases, leaving 10 bases not matched to a gene. The CDR3 loop is CASSFGSGRFETDTQYF. As DNA, the CDR3 is TGTGCCAGCAGTTTTGGTAGCGGGAGATTCGAGACAGATACGCAGTATTTT.

This clonotype was seen many times. V gene TRBV2 combines with J gene TRBJ2-7; a possible D gene is TRBD2 (6 bases). CDR1 SNHLY and CDR2 FYNNEI come from the germline V gene. Trimming removed 4 bases at V and 3 bases at J, with 10 bases between. CDR3 length: 13 amino acids. CDR3 in DNA: TGTGCCAGCAGTGGGGGGGATCACTACGAGCAGTACTTC. Amino acid sequence: CASSGGDHYEQYF.

The V gene is TRBV27, the J gene TRBJ2-7; TRBD2 matches at 10 bases. The germline CDR1 and CDR2 sequences are MNHEY and SMNVEV (reference sequence). The CDR3 spans 14 residues. After removal of 4 bases from V and 6 bases from J, the junction contained 6 bases not matched to a gene. As DNA, the CDR3 is TGTGCCAGCAGTTCGACTAGCGGGCATGGCGAGCAGTACTTC. Its protein is CASSSTSGHGEQYF.

The rearrangement joins TRBV5-4 to TRBJ1-1, with D tentatively TRBD1 (6 bases). The CDR3 totals 13 residues. Trimming took off 6 bases at V and 1 base at J, with 10 bases between the two ends. CDR1 is SGHNT, CDR2 YYREEE, per germline (reference sequence). The CDR3 nucleotides read TGTGCCAGCACCGGACAGCCGAACACTGAAGCTTTCTTT. It codes for CASTGQPNTEAFF.

The chain recombines TRBV4-3 with TRBJ2-4; TRBD2 aligns across 10 bases. Trimming at V came to 2 bases and at J to 6 bases, leaving 7 bases not matched to a gene. CDR1 is LGHNA and CDR2 is YSLEER in the germline V gene. The CDR3 runs 16 residues. CDR3 DNA: TGCGCCAGCAGCCAAAACCTAGCGGGAGTAGGAAACATTCAGTACTTC. Translating it yields CASSQNLAGVGNIQYF.

This clonotype was picked up many times. The V call is TRBV6-2 or TRBV6-3, the J call TRBJ2-2, with D possibly TRBD2 on 6 matching bases. The germline gives CDR1 MNHEY, CDR2 SVGEGT. This CDR3 comprises 15 residues. Trimming removed 1 base from V and 4 bases from J, with 10 bases in between. This CDR3 is CASSYFGRVTGELFF. As DNA, the CDR3 is TGTGCCAGCAGTTACTTCGGGAGAGTCACCGGGGAGCTGTTTTTT.

The chain joins TRBV6-1 to TRBJ1-5; the D gene is possibly TRBD1 (6 bases). Deletions cut 4 bases from V and 0 bases from J, with 10 bases between. The CDR3 sequence is 15 residues long. Germline loops: CDR1 MNHNS, CDR2 SASEGT. The CDR3 region has the DNA TGTGCCAGCAGTGGGAGGGGACATAGCAATCAGCCCCAGCATTTT. It specifies CASSGRGHSNQPQHF.

This clonotype was observed a few times. This chain links TRBV7-7 with TRBJ2-1; D is uncertain. The V gene lost 5 bases and the J gene lost 7 bases, with 18 bases spanning the gap. There are 15 residues in the CDR3. From germline, CDR1 is SSHAT and CDR2 FNYEAQ (reference sequence). As DNA, the CDR3 is TGTGCCAGCAGCCCGACTCCTCAACAAGGAAATGAGCAGTTCTTC. Protein: CASSPTPQQGNEQFF.

This clonotype was detected many times. V gene TRBV6-2 or TRBV6-3 combines with J gene TRBJ2-7; D gene unclear. Germline-derived CDR1 and CDR2 are MNHEY and SVGEGT. V shed 5 bases and J shed 6 bases, with 8 bases lying between them. The CDR3 contains 11 residues. The DNA of the CDR3 is TGTGCCAGCAGTGACCCCGGCGAGCAGTACTTC. Amino acids: CASSDPGEQYF.